This TCR beta chain was documented in a study of T-cell memory formation after mild COVID-19. The authors produced TCR alpha and TCR beta cDNA libraries with sample barcodes and UMIs by 5'RACE using constant-segment primers. TCRdb analysed the 5' RACE reads with MiXCR anew, one entry per CDR3 protein. This table has hundreds of thousands of distinct CDR3 sequences, roughly 18% appearing once. The CDR3 runs to 15 residues. Germline values: CDR1 SGHNT, CDR2 YYREEE (reference sequence). Trimming took 1 base from V and 6 from J, leaving 16 bases between them. Worth noting for this clonotype: Its antigen remains unidentified.

Notes on the study in general: Second-wave clones that peaked on day 37 lacked confirmed SARS-CoV-2 specificity. The main location of contracting CD4+ clones was CM and EM, and that of contracting CD8+ clones was EMRA.

The chain couples TRBV5-4 to TRBJ1-2; D may be TRBD1 (6 bases). Specimen: PBMCs or a T cell subset sorted from them (not recorded which). The clonotype was recovered from an adult woman who had mild COVID-19 (a few samples of this study predate the infection). Cell type and time point are not known. DNA of the CDR3: TGTGCCAGCAGCTTGTCTTCCCCAGGGGACCATGGCTACACCTTC. As protein: CASSLSSPGDHGYTF.